This TCR beta chain was found in a study of T cell responses to AZD1222 COVID-19 vaccine. Study outcomes and limitations: Sampled repertoires all dated from after the peak T cell response.

To note about this clone: Its antigen is not identified.

Profiled with immunoSEQ multiplex PCR; TCRdb holds only in-frame clones, not every one. The data show 140,000 to 150,000 clones, with about 89% seen just once and 7.5% to 8% held by the top ten. This CDR3 has 11 residues. V was cut by 6 bases and J by 4 bases, with 9 bases left in between. The germline CDR1 and CDR2 sequences are DFQATT and SNEGSKA (reference sequence). The receptor was isolated from an adult who received the MenACWY meningococcal vaccine as a control. The genes are TRBV20-1 and TRBJ1-1, with D perhaps matching TRBD1 (5 bases). Sample: peripheral blood, taken 28 days after the second dose of the MenACWY control vaccine. CDR3 sequence (DNA): TGCAGTGCAGGAGGGGTCACTGAAGCTTTCTTT. It yields the protein CSAGGVTEAFF.